This TCR beta chain derives from a study of T cell changes during pregnancy in multiple sclerosis. Some clones are missing from TCRdb's copy, which holds only in-frame ones; the method was immunoSEQ multiplex PCR. The sample holds fewer than 95,000 clones, roughly 93% seen once. The germline CDR1 and CDR2 sequences are SNHLY and FYNNEI. The CDR3 consists of 15 residues. The J segment lost 2 bases and the V segment lost 4 bases, leaving 3 bases of the junction unmatched. This clone has only a few counts. Sequencing was performed on peripheral blood, taken in the third trimester of pregnancy. V is TRBV2 and J is TRBJ2-2; 8 bases align to TRBD2. The origin of this receptor is a female donor with multiple sclerosis, enrolled in a pregnancy study. DNA of the CDR3: TGTGCCAGCAGTGGCACTAGCGGTAACACCGGGGAGCTGTTTTTT. Its protein is CASSGTSGNTGELFF.